Sequencing of this T cell receptor (beta chain) was carried out in a study of T cell responses to AZD1222 COVID-19 vaccine. Looking at the study overall: It was second doses at about 4 or about 12 weeks that were pooled. Study findings and constraints: Reportedly, nearly half the spike-specific TCRs target unmutated variant regions. Donors, mostly white British, included more females; clonal diversity was possibly underestimated.

Trimming pared 3 bases from V and 4 bases from J, leaving 6 bases between. This CDR3 comprises 12 residues. Repertoires were generated with immunoSEQ multiplex PCR, while TCRdb's copy carries only in-frame clones and drops some. The sample has 150,000 or so clones, 80% to 90% seen once. On this clone: Its antigen is unidentified.

This TCR was sampled from an adult in good health. The chain joins TRBV12-3 or TRBV12-4 to TRBJ1-2; D not resolved. The sequences come from peripheral blood, collected on day 0 of AZD1222 vaccination. In DNA form, the CDR3 reads TGTGCCAGCAGTTTTGAGTTCTATGGCTACACCTTC. It yields the protein CASSFEFYGYTF.